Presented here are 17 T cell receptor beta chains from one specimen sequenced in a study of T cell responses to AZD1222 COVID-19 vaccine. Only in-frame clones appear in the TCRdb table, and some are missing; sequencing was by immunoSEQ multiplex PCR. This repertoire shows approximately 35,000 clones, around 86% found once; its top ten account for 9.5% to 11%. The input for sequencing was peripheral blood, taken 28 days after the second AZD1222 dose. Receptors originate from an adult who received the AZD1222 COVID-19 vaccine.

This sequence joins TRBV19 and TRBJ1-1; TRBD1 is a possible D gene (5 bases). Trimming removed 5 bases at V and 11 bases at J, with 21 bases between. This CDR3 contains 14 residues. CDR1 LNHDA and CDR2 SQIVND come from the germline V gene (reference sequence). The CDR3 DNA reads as TGTGCCAGTAGTGCCACCGGACGGGACGATGTCGCTTTCTTT. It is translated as CASSATGRDDVAFF.

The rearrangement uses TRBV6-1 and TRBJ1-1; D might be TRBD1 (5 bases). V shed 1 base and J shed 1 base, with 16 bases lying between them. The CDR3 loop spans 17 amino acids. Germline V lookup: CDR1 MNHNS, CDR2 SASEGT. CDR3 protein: CASSEVSGGVANTEAFF. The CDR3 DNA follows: TGTGCCAGCAGTGAAGTCTCGGGGGGGGTGGCGAACACTGAAGCTTTCTTT.

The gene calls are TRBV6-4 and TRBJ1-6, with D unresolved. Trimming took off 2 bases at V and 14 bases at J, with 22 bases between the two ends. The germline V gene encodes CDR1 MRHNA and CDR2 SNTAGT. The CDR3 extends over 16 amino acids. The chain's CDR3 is CASSDTPQASLRALHF. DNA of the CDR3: TGTGCCAGCAGTGACACGCCGCAGGCCTCCCTCCGGGCCCTCCACTTT.

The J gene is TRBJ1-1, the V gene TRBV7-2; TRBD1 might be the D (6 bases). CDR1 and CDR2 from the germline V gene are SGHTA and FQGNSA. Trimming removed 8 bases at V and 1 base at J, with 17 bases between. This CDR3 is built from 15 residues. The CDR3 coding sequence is TGTGCCAGCTCCAAGGGGGGGCCAACGAACACTGAAGCTTTCTTT. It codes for CASSKGGPTNTEAFF.

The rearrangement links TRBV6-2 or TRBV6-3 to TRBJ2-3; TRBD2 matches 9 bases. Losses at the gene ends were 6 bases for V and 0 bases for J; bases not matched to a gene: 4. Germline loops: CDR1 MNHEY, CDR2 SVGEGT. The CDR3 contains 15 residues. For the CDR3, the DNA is TGTGCCAGCAGCCCGGGACTAGCAAGCACAGATACGCAGTATTTT. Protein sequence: CASSPGLASTDTQYF.

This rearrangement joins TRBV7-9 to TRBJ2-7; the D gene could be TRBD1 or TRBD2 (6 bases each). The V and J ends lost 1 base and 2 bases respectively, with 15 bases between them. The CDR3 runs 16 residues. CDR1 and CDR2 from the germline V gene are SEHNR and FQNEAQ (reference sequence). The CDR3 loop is CASSLGRAGATYEQYF. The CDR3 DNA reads TGTGCCAGCAGCTTAGGGAGGGCAGGGGCCACCTACGAGCAGTACTTC.

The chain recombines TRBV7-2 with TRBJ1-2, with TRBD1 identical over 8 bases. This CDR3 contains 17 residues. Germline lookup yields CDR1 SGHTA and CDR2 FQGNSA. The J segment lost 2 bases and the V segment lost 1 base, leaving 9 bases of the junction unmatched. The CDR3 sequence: CASSLDLVRQGNYGYTF. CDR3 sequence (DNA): TGTGCCAGCAGCTTAGATCTCGTGCGACAGGGGAACTATGGCTACACCTTC.

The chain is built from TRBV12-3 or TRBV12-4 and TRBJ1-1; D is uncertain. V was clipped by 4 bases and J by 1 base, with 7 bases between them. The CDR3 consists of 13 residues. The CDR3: CASSWKENTEAFF. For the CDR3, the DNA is TGTGCCAGCAGTTGGAAGGAGAACACTGAAGCTTTCTTT.

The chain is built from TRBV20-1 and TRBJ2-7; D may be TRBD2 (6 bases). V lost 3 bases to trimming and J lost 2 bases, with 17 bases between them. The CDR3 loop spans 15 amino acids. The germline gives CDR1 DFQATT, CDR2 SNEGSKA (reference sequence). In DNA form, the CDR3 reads TGCAGTGCTAGTCTAGGAGGGTCAATGGCCTACGAGCAGTACTTC. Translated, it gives CSASLGGSMAYEQYF.

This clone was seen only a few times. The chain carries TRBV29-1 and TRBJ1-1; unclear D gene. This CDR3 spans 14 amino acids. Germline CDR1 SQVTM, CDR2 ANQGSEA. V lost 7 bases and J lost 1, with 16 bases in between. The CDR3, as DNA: TGCAGCGCCGGAGATACCTGGGGGAACACTGAAGCTTTCTTT. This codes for CSAGDTWGNTEAFF.

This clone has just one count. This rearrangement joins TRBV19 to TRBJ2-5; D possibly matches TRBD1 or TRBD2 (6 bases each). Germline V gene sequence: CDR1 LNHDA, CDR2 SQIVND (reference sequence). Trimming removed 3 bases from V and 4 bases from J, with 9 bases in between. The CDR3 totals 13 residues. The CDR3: CASSIGGGETQYF. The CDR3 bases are TGTGCCAGTAGTATCGGGGGCGGAGAGACCCAGTACTTC. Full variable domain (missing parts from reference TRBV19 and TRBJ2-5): DGGITQSPKYLFRKEGQNVTLSCEQNLNHDAMYWYRQDPGQGLRLIYYSQIVNDFQKGDIAEGYSVSREKKESFPLTVTSAQKNPTAFYLCASSIGGGETQYFGPGTRLLVL.

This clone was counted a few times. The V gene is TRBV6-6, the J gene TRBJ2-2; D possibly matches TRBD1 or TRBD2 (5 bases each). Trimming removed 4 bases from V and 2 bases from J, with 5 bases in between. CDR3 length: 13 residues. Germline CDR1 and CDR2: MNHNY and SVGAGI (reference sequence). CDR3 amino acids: CASSWDNTGELFF. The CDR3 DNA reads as TGTGCCAGCAGTTGGGACAACACCGGGGAGCTGTTTTTT.

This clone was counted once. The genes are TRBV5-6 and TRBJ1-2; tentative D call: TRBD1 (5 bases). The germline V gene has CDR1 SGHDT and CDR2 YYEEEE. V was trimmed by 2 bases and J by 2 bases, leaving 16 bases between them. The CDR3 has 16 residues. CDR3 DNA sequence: TGTGCCAGCAGCTTCATCCAGGGCGGGTCAAACTATGGCTACACCTTC. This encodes CASSFIQGGSNYGYTF.

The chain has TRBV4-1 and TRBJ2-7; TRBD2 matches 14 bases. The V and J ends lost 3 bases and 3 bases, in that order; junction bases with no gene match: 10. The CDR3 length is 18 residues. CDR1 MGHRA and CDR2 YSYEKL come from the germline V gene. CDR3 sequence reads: CASSQAGTSGSGDYEQYF. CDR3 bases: TGCGCCAGCAGCCAGGCCGGGACTAGCGGGAGCGGGGACTACGAGCAGTACTTC.

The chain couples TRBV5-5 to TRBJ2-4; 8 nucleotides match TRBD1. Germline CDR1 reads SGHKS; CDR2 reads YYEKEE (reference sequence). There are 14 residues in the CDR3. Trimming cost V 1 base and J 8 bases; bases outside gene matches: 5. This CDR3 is CASSLQGAGDIQYF. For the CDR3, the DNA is TGTGCCAGCAGCTTGCAGGGGGCAGGGGACATTCAGTACTTC.

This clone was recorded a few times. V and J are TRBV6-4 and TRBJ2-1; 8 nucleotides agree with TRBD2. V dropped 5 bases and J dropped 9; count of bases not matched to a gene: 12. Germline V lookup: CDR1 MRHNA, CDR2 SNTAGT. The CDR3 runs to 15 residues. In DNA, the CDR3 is TGTGCCAGCAGTCGCTCCCCGGGAGGGCCGGGTGAGCAGTTCTTC. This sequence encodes CASSRSPGGPGEQFF.

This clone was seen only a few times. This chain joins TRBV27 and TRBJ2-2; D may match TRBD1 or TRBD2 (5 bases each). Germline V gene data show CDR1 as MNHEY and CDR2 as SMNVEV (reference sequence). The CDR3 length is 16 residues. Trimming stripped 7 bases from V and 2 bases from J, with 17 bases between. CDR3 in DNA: TGTGCCAGCATTTCAAGGGGACGGATAAACACCGGGGAGCTGTTTTTT. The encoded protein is CASISRGRINTGELFF.